The 9 T cell receptor beta chains below all came from one sample that was sequenced in a study of T cells in Graves' hyperthyroidism and ophthalmopathy. Amplification targeted TCR beta CDR3 regions from RNA transcripts. An initial round of RT-PCR targeting the TCR CDR3 relied on the HTBI primer set. MiXCR, run by TCRdb on the multiplex PCR reads, gives a single entry per CDR3 protein. The sample consists of hundreds of thousands of distinct CDR3 sequences, over 11% of them appearing once. Sequencing input: blood. These receptors all come from a woman between 25 and 40 years old with Graves' hyperthyroidism.

Ten or more counts support this clonotype. For the CDR3, the DNA is TGTGCCTCCGGGACTAGCGGGAGTCGTGAGACCCAGTACTTC. Residues: CASGTSGSRETQYF. The chain carries TRBV10-3 and TRBJ2-5; 14 bases agree with TRBD2. The germline V gene encodes CDR1 ENHRY and CDR2 SYGVKD. This CDR3 comprises 14 residues. The V segment lost 11 bases and the J segment 5 bases; nucleotides outside the gene matches: 7.

This clonotype came up many times. The chain uses TRBV28 and TRBJ2-7, with 9 nucleotides matching TRBD1. Losses at the gene ends were 7 bases for V and 0 bases for J; bases not matched to a gene: 25. The CDR3 sequence is 21 residues long. Per the germline V gene, CDR1 is MDHEN and CDR2 is SYDVKM. The CDR3 bases are TGTGCCAGCAATAGTGGGCCGACCCTGGGGACAGGGAACGACAGCTCCTACGAGCAGTACTTC. It yields the protein CASNSGPTLGTGNDSSYEQYF. Full variable domain (outside the CDR3, taken from reference TRBV28 and TRBJ2-7): DVKVTQSSRYLVKRTGEKVFLECVQDMDHENMFWYRQDPGLGLRLIYFSYDVKMKEKGDIPEGYSVSREKKERFSLILESASTNQTSMYLCASNSGPTLGTGNDSSYEQYFGPGTRLTVT.

The J gene is TRBJ2-7, the V gene TRBV4-1; maybe TRBD2 (5 bases). Germline V gives CDR1 MGHRA, CDR2 YSYEKL. With 9 bases removed from V and 4 bases from J, the gap between germline ends came to 13 bases. This CDR3 region has 12 residues. CDR3 residues: CARGRGNYEQYF. In nucleotides, the CDR3 is TGCGCCAGGGGGAGAGGAAATTACGAGCAGTACTTC.

The chain has TRBV7-2 and TRBJ1-6, with D tentatively TRBD1 (5 bases). Per the germline V gene, CDR1 is SGHTA and CDR2 is FQGNSA. The CDR3 extends over 14 amino acids. V was pared by 2 bases and J by 10 bases, with 12 bases between. CDR3 in amino acids: CASSLQGGGSPLHF. In nucleotides, the CDR3 is TGTGCCAGCAGCTTACAGGGAGGAGGATCACCCCTCCACTTT.

The gene calls are TRBV28 and TRBJ2-4; TRBD1 matches at 10 bases. Germline V lookup: CDR1 MDHEN, CDR2 SYDVKM. CDR3 length: 20 amino acids. V lost 6 bases, J lost 9 bases, and 26 bases stayed unmatched. CDR3 amino acids: CASRPRQGASVGWRESIQYF. CDR3 DNA: TGTGCCAGCAGGCCCCGACAGGGGGCAAGTGTCGGGTGGCGGGAGAGCATTCAGTACTTC.

This clonotype was seen more than once but under ten times. The chain uses TRBV7-3 and TRBJ2-1; D not resolved. The CDR3 loop spans 15 amino acids. Germline lookup yields CDR1 SGHTA and CDR2 FQGTGA. V lost 1 base, J lost 7 bases, and 14 bases lay in between. The CDR3 coding sequence is TGTGCCAGCAGCTTAAAAGGAGTGAGGCCGAATGAGCAGTTCTTC. It encodes CASSLKGVRPNEQFF.

This clonotype was counted at least ten times. This chain links TRBV6-1 with TRBJ1-2, with a possible D match to TRBD1 (5 bases). CDR1 and CDR2 (germline): MNHNS, SASEGT. The V end lost 6 bases, the J end lost 4 bases, and 15 bases lay between the germline ends. The CDR3 totals 14 residues. In DNA, the CDR3 is TGTGCCAGCAGCAGACAAAGGGGTCGCTATGGCTACACCTTC. It specifies CASSRQRGRYGYTF.

This clonotype was seen ten or more times. This sequence joins TRBV9 and TRBJ2-3; tentatively, D is TRBD2 (6 bases). Germline V lookup: CDR1 SGDLS, CDR2 YYNGEE. CDR3 size: 16 residues. V lost 0 bases and J lost 0, with 11 bases in between. The CDR3 here is CASSVEASVSTDTQYF. DNA for the CDR3: TGTGCCAGCAGCGTAGAGGCTAGCGTAAGCACAGATACGCAGTATTTT.

The chain is built from TRBV4-2 and TRBJ2-1, with D hard to call. Germline V gene lookup returns CDR1 LGHNA and CDR2 YNFKEQ. The V end was cut by 8 bases, the J end by 0 bases, with 11 bases between. CDR3 length: 14 residues. The DNA for the CDR3 is TGTGCCAGCTCAGAGCAGAGCTCCTACAATGAGCAGTTCTTC. The encoded protein is CASSEQSSYNEQFF.